This T cell receptor (beta chain) was sequenced for a study of metastatic and nonmetastatic thyroid tumors. General study results and limits: It was reportedly found that TCR beta diversity was significantly higher in malignant thyroid tumors than in benign nodules, a difference seen in both blood and tumor samples.

This clone was seen repeatedly, ten times or more. Its antigen remains unknown. Its ends do not fully match the called genes, so a read error is possible. Until they underwent thyroid surgery, no patient had received any treatment. The CDR3 has 15 amino acids. In germline, CDR1 is SSHAT, CDR2 FNYEAQ (reference sequence). TCRdb redid the clone calls on the PCR reads using MiXCR. The sample has 60,000 or so clones, more than 3.5% seen once. Material for sequencing was blood. The receptor's source is a female donor with papillary thyroid cancer or a benign thyroid nodule (not recorded which). Some clones in this sample may be carry-over from other donors' samples. The chain joins TRBV7-7 to TRBJ2-7; possible D gene TRBD1, 6 bases. The CDR3 DNA follows: TGTGCTAGCAGTCCGTCCGGGACACTCTCCTACGAGCAGTACTTC. Encoded protein: CASSPSGTLSYEQYF.